This T cell receptor (beta chain) was sequenced during a study of blood T cell repertoires in COVID-19. Study overall: Samples of COVID-19 (acute and convalescent) were obtained from the United States, Italy and Spain. Sample material is recorded as cDNA or gDNA derived from T cells, B-cell-depleted T cells, or PBMCs.

Study processing details: Amplified reference gene primers provided the basis for estimating nucleated cell counts. Assay: immunoSEQ multiplex PCR; the TCRdb copy retains only in-frame clones and omits some. The DNA gave D and trimming, while V, J and clone size come from that table. Among fewer than 350,000 clones listed, 85% were seen once. The CDR3 extends over 15 amino acids. Germline values: CDR1 SGHNT, CDR2 YYREEE (reference sequence). V shed 2 bases and J shed 0 bases, with 9 bases lying between them. J is TRBJ2-1 and V is TRBV5-4, with D tentatively TRBD1 (6 bases). The sequence came from a woman aged 45-59 years with active or convalescent COVID-19. Sample: peripheral blood. In nucleotides, the CDR3 is TGTGCCAGCAGCTTAGGACAGAGCTCCTACAATGAGCAGTTCTTC. Translating gives CASSLGQSSYNEQFF.